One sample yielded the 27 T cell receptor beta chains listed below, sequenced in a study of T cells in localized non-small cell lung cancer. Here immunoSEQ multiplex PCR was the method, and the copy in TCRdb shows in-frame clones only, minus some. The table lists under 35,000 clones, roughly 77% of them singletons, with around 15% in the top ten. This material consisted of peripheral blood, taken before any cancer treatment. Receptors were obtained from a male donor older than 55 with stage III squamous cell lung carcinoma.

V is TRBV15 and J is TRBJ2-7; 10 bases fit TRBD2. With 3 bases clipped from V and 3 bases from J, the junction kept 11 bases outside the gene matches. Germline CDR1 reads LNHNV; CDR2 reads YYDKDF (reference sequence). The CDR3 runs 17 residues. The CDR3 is CATSRESLAGEGYEQYF. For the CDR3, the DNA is TGTGCCACCAGCAGGGAAAGTCTAGCGGGAGAGGGCTACGAGCAGTACTTC.

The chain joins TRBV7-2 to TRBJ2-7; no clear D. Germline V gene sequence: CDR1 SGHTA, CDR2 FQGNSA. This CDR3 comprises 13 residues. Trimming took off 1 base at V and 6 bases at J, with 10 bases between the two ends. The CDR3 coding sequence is TGTGCCAGCAGCTTAGTTCCCCAATTCGAGCAGTACTTC. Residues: CASSLVPQFEQYF.

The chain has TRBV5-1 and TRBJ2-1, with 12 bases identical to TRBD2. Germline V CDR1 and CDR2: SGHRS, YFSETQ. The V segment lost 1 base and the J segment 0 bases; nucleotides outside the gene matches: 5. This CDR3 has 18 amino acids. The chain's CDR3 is CASSLTSGRPFSYNEQFF. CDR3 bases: TGCGCCAGCAGCTTGACTAGCGGGAGGCCCTTCTCCTACAATGAGCAGTTCTTC.

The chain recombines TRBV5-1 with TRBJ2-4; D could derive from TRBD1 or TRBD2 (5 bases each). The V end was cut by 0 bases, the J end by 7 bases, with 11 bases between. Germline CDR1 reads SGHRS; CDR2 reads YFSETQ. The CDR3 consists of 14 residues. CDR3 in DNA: TGCGCCAGCAGCTTGGCTCAGGGCGGGAACATTCAGTACTTC. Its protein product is CASSLAQGGNIQYF.

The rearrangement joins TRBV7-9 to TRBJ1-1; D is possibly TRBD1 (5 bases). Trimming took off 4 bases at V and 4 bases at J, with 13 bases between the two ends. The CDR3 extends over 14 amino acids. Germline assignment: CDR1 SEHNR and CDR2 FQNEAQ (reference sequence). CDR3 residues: CASSWGSGGTEAFF. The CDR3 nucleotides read TGTGCCAGCAGCTGGGGGAGTGGAGGCACTGAAGCTTTCTTT. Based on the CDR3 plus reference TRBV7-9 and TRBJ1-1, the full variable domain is DTGVSQNPRHKITKRGQNVTFRCDPISEHNRLYWYRQTLGQGPEFLTYFQNEAQLEKSRLLSDRFSAERPKGSFSTLEIQRTEQGDSAMYLCASSWGSGGTEAFFGQGTRLTVV.

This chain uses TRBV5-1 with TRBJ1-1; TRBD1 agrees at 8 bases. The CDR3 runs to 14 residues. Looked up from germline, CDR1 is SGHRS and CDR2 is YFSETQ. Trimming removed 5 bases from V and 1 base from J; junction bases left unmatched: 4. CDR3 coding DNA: TGCGCCAGCAGTGACAGGGGACCGAACACTGAAGCTTTCTTT. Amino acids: CASSDRGPNTEAFF.

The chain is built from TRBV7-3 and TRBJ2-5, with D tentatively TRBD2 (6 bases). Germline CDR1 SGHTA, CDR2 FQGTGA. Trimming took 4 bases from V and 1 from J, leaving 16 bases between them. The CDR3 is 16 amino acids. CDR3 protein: CASSSGSGSGQETQYF. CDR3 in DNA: TGTGCCAGCAGCTCAGGGAGCGGGTCGGGCCAAGAGACCCAGTACTTC.

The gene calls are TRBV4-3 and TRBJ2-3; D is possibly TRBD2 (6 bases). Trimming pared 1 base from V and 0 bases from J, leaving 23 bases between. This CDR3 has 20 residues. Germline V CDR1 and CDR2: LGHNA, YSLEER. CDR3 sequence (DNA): TGCGCCAGCAGCCAAGGTGGTAGCGGCTTTTCCTTGTCTAGCACAGATACGCAGTATTTT. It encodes CASSQGGSGFSLSSTDTQYF.

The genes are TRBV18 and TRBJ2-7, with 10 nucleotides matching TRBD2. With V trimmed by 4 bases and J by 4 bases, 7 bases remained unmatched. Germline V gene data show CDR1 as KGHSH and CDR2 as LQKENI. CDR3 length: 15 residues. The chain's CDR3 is CASSLPGTSAYEQYF. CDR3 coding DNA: TGTGCCAGCTCACTTCCCGGGACTAGCGCTTACGAGCAGTACTTC.

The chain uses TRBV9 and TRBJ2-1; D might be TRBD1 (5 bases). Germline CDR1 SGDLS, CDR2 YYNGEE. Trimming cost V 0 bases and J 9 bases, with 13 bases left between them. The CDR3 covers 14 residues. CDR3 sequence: CASSVALWGGEQFF. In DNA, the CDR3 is TGTGCCAGCAGCGTAGCTTTATGGGGCGGTGAGCAGTTCTTC.

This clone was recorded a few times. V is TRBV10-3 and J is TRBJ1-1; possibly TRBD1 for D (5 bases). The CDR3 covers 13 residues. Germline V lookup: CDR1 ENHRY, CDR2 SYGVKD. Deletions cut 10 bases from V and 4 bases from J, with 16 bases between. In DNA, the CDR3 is TGTGCCAGCAATATTCAGGGAAGCACTGAAGCTTTCTTT. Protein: CASNIQGSTEAFF.

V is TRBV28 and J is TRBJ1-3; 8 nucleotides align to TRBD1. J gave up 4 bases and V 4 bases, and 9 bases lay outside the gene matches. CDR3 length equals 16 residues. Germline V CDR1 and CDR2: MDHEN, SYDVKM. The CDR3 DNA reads TGTGCCAGCAGTTCTCGGGGGACAGGTTCGGGAAACACCATATATTTT. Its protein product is CASSSRGTGSGNTIYF.

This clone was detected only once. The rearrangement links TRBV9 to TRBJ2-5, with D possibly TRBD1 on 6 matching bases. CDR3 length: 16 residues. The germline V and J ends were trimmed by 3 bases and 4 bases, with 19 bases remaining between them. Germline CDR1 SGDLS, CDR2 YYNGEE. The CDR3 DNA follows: TGTGCCAGCAGCGCCCAAGGGGGATTCCTAAGAGAGACCCAGTACTTC. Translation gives CASSAQGGFLRETQYF.

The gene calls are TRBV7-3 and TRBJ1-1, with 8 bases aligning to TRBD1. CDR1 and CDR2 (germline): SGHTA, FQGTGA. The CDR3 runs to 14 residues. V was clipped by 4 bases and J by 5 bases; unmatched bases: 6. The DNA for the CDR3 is TGTGCCAGCAGCTATACAGGGGGGAGTACTGAAGCTTTCTTT. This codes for CASSYTGGSTEAFF. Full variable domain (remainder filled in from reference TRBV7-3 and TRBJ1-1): GAGVSQTPSNKVTEKGKYVELRCDPISGHTALYWYRQSLGQGPEFLIYFQGTGAADDSGLPNDRFFAVRPEGSVSTLKIQRTERGDSAVYLCASSYTGGSTEAFFGQGTRLTVV.

The CDR3 sequence: CASTHGTEYEKLFF. CDR3 DNA sequence: TGTGCCAGCACCCACGGGACAGAGTATGAAAAACTGTTTTTT. This rearrangement joins TRBV6-5 to TRBJ1-4; 7 bases match TRBD1. The CDR3 has 14 amino acids. V dropped 7 bases and J dropped 6; count of bases not matched to a gene: 8. Germline V gene lookup returns CDR1 MNHEY and CDR2 SVGAGI.

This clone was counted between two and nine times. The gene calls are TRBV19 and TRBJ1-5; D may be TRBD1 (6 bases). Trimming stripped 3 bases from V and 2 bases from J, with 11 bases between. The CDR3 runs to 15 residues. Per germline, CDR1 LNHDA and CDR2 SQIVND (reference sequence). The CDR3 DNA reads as TGTGCCAGTAGTATTGGGGGGCTTCGCAATCAGCCCCAGCATTTT. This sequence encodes CASSIGGLRNQPQHF.

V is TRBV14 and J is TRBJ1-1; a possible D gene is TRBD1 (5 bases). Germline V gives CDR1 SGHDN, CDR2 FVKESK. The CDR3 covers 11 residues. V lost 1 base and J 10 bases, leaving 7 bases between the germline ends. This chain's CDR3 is CASSQGGGAFF. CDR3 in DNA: TGTGCCAGCAGCCAAGGGGGGGGAGCTTTCTTT.

As DNA, the CDR3 is TGCGCCAGCAGCTCCGGACAGGCCGAAACTGAAGCTTTCTTT. Translation gives CASSSGQAETEAFF. The chain carries TRBV5-1 and TRBJ1-1, with 7 bases lining up with TRBD1. The ends lost 3 bases at V and 5 bases at J; junction bases unmatched: 7. From germline, CDR1 is SGHRS and CDR2 YFSETQ. The CDR3 contains 14 residues.

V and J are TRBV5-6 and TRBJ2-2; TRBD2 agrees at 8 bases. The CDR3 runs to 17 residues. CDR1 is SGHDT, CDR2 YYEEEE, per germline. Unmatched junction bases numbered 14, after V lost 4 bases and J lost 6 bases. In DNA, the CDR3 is TGTGCCAGCAGCCCCCCGGGGGGGAGGGCCAGGGCCGGGGAGCTGTTTTTT. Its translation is CASSPPGGRARAGELFF.

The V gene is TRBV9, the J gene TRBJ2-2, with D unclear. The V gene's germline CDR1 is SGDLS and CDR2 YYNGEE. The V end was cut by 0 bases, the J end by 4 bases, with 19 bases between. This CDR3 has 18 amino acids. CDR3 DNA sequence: TGTGCCAGCAGCGTAGGAGGATTTGGAGTACCTCTCACCGGGGAGCTGTTTTTT. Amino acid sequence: CASSVGGFGVPLTGELFF.

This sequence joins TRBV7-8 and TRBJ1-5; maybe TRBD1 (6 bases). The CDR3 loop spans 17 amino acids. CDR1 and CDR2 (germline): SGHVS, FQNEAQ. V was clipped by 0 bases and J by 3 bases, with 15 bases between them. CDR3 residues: CASSLAGAGVTNQPQHF. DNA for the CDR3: TGTGCCAGCAGCTTAGCCGGGGCAGGGGTGACCAATCAGCCCCAGCATTTT.

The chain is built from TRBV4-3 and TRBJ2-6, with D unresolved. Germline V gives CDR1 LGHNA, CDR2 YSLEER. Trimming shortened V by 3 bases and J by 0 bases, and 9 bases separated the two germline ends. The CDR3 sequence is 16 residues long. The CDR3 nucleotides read TGCGCCAGCAGCCACGATCGGAGCTCTGGGGCCAACGTCCTGACTTTC. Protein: CASSHDRSSGANVLTF.

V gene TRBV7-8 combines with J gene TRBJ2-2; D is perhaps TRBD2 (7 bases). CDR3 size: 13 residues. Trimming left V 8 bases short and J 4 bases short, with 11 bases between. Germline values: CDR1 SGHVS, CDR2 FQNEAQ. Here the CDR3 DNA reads TGTGCCAGCGGGGGGGCGGGCACCGGGGAGCTGTTTTTT. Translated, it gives CASGGAGTGELFF.

The CDR3 DNA is TGTGCCAGCAGCTTCCAGAGGCAGGGGAATACTGAAGCTTTCTTT. Protein: CASSFQRQGNTEAFF. The J gene is TRBJ1-1, the V gene TRBV5-8; TRBD1 is a possible D gene (6 bases). Germline V lookup: CDR1 SGHTS, CDR2 YDEGEE. This CDR3 spans 15 amino acids. V lost 2 bases to trimming and J lost 5 bases, with 16 bases between them.

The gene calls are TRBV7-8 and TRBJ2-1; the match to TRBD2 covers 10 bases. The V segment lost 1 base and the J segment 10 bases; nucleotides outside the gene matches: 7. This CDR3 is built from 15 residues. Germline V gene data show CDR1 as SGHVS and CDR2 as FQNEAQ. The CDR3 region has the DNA TGTGCCAGCAGCTTAGGTCTAGCGGGGGTAGAGGAGCAGTTCTTC. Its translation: CASSLGLAGVEEQFF. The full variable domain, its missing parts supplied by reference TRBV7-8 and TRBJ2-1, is GAGVSQSPRYKVAKRGQDVALRCDPISGHVSLFWYQQALGQGPEFLTYFQNEAQLDKSGLPSDRFFAERPEGSVSTLKIQRTQQEDSAVYLCASSLGLAGVEEQFFGPGTRLTVL.

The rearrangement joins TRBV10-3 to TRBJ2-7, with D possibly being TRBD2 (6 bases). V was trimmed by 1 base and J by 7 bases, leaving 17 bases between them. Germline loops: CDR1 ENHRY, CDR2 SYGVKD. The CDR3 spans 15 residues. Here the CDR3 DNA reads TGTGCCATCAGTGAGTTAGGGACTCCTCTGGGGGAGCAGTACTTC. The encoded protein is CAISELGTPLGEQYF.

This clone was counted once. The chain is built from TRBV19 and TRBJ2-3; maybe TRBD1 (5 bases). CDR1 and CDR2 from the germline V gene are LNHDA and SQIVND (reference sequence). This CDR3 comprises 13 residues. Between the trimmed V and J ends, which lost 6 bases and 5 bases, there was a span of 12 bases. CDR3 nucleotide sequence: TGTGCCAGTAGCTATCCTCAGGGAGATACGCAGTATTTT. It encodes CASSYPQGDTQYF.